This T cell receptor beta chain was captured in a study of PD-1 and CTLA-4 blockade in melanoma. This table comes from immunoSEQ multiplex PCR, and its TCRdb copy is limited to in-frame clones, with some not included. The data hold 15,000 to 20,000 clones, with 73% observed a single time. The CDR3 contains 16 residues. Germline V gene data show CDR1 as MNHEY and CDR2 as SVGAGI. The junction had 6 bases not matched to a gene; V was cut back by 4 bases and J by 0 bases. This rearrangement joins TRBV6-5 to TRBJ1-1, with TRBD1 identical over 9 bases. This specimen consisted of CD8+ T cells from peripheral blood, obtained before anti-PD-1 treatment. The sequence was obtained from a human donor with melanoma. CDR3 loop: CASSSDRGWMNTEAFF. The CDR3 DNA sequence: TGTGCCAGCAGTTCCGACAGGGGGTGGATGAACACTGAAGCTTTCTTT.